This is a list of T cell receptor beta chains from one sample in a study of shared clonotypes between healthy human individuals. This table comes from immunoSEQ multiplex PCR, and its TCRdb copy is limited to in-frame clones, with some not included. The data show about 800,000 clones, with 96% seen just once and less than 0.25% held by the top ten. What was sequenced was naive CD8+ T cells sorted from blood. The receptors here all came from a man aged 25-45 years in good health. Both conserved end residues are part of each CDR3. A D gene is named only where the DNA matches it firmly. Only part of the rows carry a size: once, few, many, or a class if the clone is expanded.

cdr3_nt cdr3_aa v_call d_call j_call clone_size
TGTGCCAGCTCAAACAGGGACCTCCCCTACGAGCAGTACTTC CASSNRDLPYEQYF TRBV18 . TRBJ2-7 once
TGCGCCAGCAGCCCTGGACTAGCGGGAGTTTCGGGGACCGGGGAGCTGTTTTTT CASSPGLAGVSGTGELFF TRBV4-1 TRBD2 TRBJ2-2 .
TGTGCCAGCAGCATGAGACTAGCGGGAAACGAGCAGTACTTC CASSMRLAGNEQYF TRBV7-6 TRBD2 TRBJ2-7 .
TGTGCCAGCAGCTTATACCTCGGACTAGCGGGAGAGTATGAGGGCACAGATACGCAGTATTTT CASSLYLGLAGEYEGTDTQYF TRBV7-6 TRBD2 TRBJ2-3 .
TGTGCCAGCAGTTTAAGGGGTGACGAGCAGTACTTC CASSLRGDEQYF TRBV28 . TRBJ2-7 few
TGTGCCAGCAGCCCCGGGACTCCCTGGCGCACAGATACGCAGTATTTT CASSPGTPWRTDTQYF TRBV5-6 . TRBJ2-3 .
TGTGCCAGCAGCTTAGGAAGCCCAGGGGGCCACTACAATGAGCAGTTCTTC CASSLGSPGGHYNEQFF TRBV7-2 TRBD1 TRBJ2-1 .
TGTGCCAGCAGCAACCGGGACTCATCCTACGAGCAGTACTTC CASSNRDSSYEQYF TRBV7-2 . TRBJ2-7 .
TGTGCCAGCAGCCCCGGCGTAGAGAACACTGAAGCTTTCTTT CASSPGVENTEAFF TRBV2 . TRBJ1-1 .
TGCGCCAGCAGCCGGGATACCGGGGAGCTGTTTTTT CASSRDTGELFF TRBV4-1 . TRBJ2-2 once
TGTGCCAGCAGCGACGCGGGACAGTACTACGAGCAGTACTTC CASSDAGQYYEQYF TRBV7-2 . TRBJ2-7 .
TGTGCCAGCAGCTGGGAAACTAGCGGGAGCCAAGAGACCCAGTACTTC CASSWETSGSQETQYF TRBV7-9 TRBD2 TRBJ2-5 .
TGTGCCAGTAGTATCCTGGCGGGAGACGAGCAGTACTTC CASSILAGDEQYF TRBV19 TRBD2 TRBJ2-7 .
TGTGCCAAAGCCAGGGTATCCACAGATACGCAGTATTTT CAKARVSTDTQYF TRBV2 . TRBJ2-3 .
TGCGCCAGCAGACATGAACAGGGAAACCCCTACGAGCAGTACTTC CASRHEQGNPYEQYF TRBV4-1 . TRBJ2-7 .
TGTGCCAGCAGTGCTTTCCAGGGCTACGAGCAGTACTTC CASSAFQGYEQYF TRBV6-1 . TRBJ2-7 .
TGTGCCAGCAGCTTGGCTGCTCGTCGTGGGGACACTGAAGCTTTCTTT CASSLAARRGDTEAFF TRBV5-6 . TRBJ1-1 .
TGTGCCAGCAGGACTAGCGGGAGGAACAATGAGCAGTTCTTC CASRTSGRNNEQFF TRBV27 TRBD2 TRBJ2-1 .
TGTGCCAGCAGCCCAGATCCCTACGAGCAGTACTTC CASSPDPYEQYF TRBV7-9 . TRBJ2-7 .
TGTGCCAGCAGCTTGGATCGGACAGGCAGGTCAAGGTACGAGCAGTACTTC CASSLDRTGRSRYEQYF TRBV5-6 TRBD1 TRBJ2-7 .
TGTGCCAGCAGCCGGGGGGAAGCCTACGAGCAGTACTTC CASSRGEAYEQYF TRBV11-3 TRBD2 TRBJ2-7 .
TGTGCCAGCTCCTCCTGGAGCGGGGACAATGAGCAGTTCTTC CASSSWSGDNEQFF TRBV7-2 TRBD2 TRBJ2-1 .
TGTGCCATCAGTGGGTACCGGGAGGATCCCTACGAGCAGTACTTC CAISGYREDPYEQYF TRBV10-3 TRBD2 TRBJ2-7 .
TGTGCCAGCAGCTTCGACAGGGGAGCCTTATTAGGTTCCGGGGAGCTGTTTTTT CASSFDRGALLGSGELFF TRBV5-4 TRBD1 TRBJ2-2 few
TGTGCCAGCAGCAAAACCGGGACTAGCTCATTCTGGGTTGAGCAGTTCTTC CASSKTGTSSFWVEQFF TRBV14 TRBD2 TRBJ2-1 .
TGTGCCAGCAGTCCCACAGGGGGCTCTGGAAACACCATATATTTT CASSPTGGSGNTIYF TRBV28 TRBD1 TRBJ1-3 .